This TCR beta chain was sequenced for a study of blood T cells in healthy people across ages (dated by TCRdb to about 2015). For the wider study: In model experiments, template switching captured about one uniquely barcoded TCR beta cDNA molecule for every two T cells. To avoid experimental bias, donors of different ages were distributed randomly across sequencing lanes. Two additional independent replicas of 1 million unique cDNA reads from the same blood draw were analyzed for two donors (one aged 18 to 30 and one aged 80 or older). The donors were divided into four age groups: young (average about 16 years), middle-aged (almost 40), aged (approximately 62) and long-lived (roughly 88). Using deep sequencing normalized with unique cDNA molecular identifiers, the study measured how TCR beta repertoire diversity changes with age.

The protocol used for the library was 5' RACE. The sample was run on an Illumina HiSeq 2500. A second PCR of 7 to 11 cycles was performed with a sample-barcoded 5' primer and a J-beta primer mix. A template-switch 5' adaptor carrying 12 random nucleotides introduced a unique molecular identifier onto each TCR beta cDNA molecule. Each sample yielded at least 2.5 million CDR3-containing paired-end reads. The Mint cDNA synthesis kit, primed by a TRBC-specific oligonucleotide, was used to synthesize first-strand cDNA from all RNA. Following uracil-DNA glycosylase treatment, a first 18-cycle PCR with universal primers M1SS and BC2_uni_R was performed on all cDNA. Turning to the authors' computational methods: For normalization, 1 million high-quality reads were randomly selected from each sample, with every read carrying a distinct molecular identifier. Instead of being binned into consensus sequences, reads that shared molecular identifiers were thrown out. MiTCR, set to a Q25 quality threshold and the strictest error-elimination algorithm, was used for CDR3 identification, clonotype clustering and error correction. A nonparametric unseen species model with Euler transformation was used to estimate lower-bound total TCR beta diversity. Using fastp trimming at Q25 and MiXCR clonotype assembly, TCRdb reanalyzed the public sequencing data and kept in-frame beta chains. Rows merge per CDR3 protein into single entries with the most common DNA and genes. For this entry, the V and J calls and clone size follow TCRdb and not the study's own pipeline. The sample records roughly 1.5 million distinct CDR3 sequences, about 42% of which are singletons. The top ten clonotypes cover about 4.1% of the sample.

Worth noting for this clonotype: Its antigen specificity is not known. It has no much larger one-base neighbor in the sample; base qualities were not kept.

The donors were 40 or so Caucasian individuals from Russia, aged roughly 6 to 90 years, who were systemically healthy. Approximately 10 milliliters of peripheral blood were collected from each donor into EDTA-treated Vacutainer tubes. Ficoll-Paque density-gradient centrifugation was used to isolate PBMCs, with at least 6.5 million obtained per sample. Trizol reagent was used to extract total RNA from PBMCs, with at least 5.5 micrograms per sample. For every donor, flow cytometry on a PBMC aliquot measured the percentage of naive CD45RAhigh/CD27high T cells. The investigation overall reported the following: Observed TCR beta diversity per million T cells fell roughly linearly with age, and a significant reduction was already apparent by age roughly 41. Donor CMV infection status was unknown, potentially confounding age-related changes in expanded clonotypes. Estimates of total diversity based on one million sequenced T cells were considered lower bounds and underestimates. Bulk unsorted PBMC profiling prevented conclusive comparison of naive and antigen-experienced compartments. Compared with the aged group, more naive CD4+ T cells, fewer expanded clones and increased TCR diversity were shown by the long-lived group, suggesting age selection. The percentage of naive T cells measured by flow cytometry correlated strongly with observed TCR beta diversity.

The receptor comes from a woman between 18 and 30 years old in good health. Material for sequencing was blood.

The CDR3 region: CASSIRAGYEQYF. The bases are TGTGCCAGCTCGATCCGGGCAGGGTACGAGCAGTACTTC. The chain is assembled from TRBV27 and TRBJ2-7; the D region possibly corresponds to TRBD1 (5 bases align). V loses 8 bases of germline sequence and J loses 4 bases, and the interval between the two ends is 15 bases. The CDR3 sequence holds 13 residues, the cysteine and phenylalanine included. Of all the DNA, just the CDR3 is kept, 39 bases in frame from base 1. CDR1 MNHEY and CDR2 SMNVEV were looked up in the germline V gene (reference sequence).